Below, 17 T cell receptor beta chains from the same sample are listed, as sequenced in a study of shared clonotypes between healthy human individuals. Sequenced by immunoSEQ multiplex PCR; TCRdb stores in-frame clones only, minus some. The repertoire holds some 2 million clones, around 95% seen once, with 0.13% in the top ten. Input material: naive CD4+ T cells sorted from blood. The subset is: CD45RA+ positively selected. The receptors here all came from a man younger than 35 in good health.

V gene TRBV18 combines with J gene TRBJ1-2; TRBD1 might be the D (5 bases). The CDR3 sequence is 12 residues long. Germline loops: CDR1 KGHSH, CDR2 LQKENI. V lost 3 bases, J lost 8 bases, and 10 bases lay in between. The CDR3 coding sequence is TGTGCCAGCTCACCTACCAGGGACGGCTACACCTTC. Translating it yields CASSPTRDGYTF.

This rearrangement joins TRBV30 to TRBJ2-4, with 7 bases fitting TRBD1. V shed 7 bases, J shed 4 bases, and the junction held 4 bases outside the gene matches. The CDR3 length is 12 residues. Germline CDR1 GTSNPN, CDR2 SVGIG (reference sequence). The CDR3 sequence: CASSGQKNIQYF. CDR3 DNA sequence: TGTGCCTCATCGGGACAGAAAAACATTCAGTACTTC.

This rearrangement joins TRBV11-2 to TRBJ2-5; 10 bases fit TRBD2. V dropped 1 base and J dropped 4; count of bases not matched to a gene: 9. This CDR3 spans 17 amino acids. Looked up from germline, CDR1 is SGHAT and CDR2 is FQNNGV. Written as DNA, the CDR3 is TGTGCCAGCAGCTTAGCAGCTAGCGGGAGACGAAGAGAGACCCAGTACTTC. Translation: CASSLAASGRRRETQYF.

V is TRBV2 and J is TRBJ1-3; D gene uncertain. CDR3 length equals 14 residues. V was trimmed by 3 bases and J by 0 bases, leaving 6 bases between them. Germline lookup yields CDR1 SNHLY and CDR2 FYNNEI. Here the CDR3 DNA reads TGTGCCAGCAGTGACCGGACCTCTGGAAACACCATATATTTT. It codes for CASSDRTSGNTIYF.

The chain combines TRBV5-1 with TRBJ2-3; D call uncertain. Between the trimmed V and J ends, which lost 0 bases and 2 bases, there was a span of 7 bases. The CDR3 extends over 14 amino acids. Germline V gene lookup returns CDR1 SGHRS and CDR2 YFSETQ. The CDR3 loop reads CASSLAVNTDTQYF. Written as DNA, the CDR3 is TGCGCCAGCAGCTTGGCTGTTAACACAGATACGCAGTATTTT.

The chain has TRBV28 and TRBJ1-2; TRBD1 might be the D (5 bases). The V gene lost 7 bases and the J gene lost 4 bases, with 16 bases spanning the gap. Germline CDR1 reads MDHEN; CDR2 reads SYDVKM. The CDR3 runs 14 residues. The CDR3 coding sequence is TGTGCCAGCACCAGAGGGGCATTGGGCTATGGCTACACCTTC. Translated, it gives CASTRGALGYGYTF.

The chain uses TRBV2 and TRBJ2-3, with 8 positions matching TRBD2. Per the germline V gene, CDR1 is SNHLY and CDR2 is FYNNEI. CDR3 size: 16 residues. V lost 6 bases and J lost 3; bases outside the gene matches: 11. For the CDR3, the DNA is TGTGCCAGCAGGGTCCCTCGGGGGGGCCGGACAGATACGCAGTATTTT. It codes for CASRVPRGGRTDTQYF.

V gene TRBV19 combines with J gene TRBJ2-5, with 14 positions matching TRBD2. The ends lost 4 bases at V and 5 bases at J; junction bases unmatched: 6. CDR1 is LNHDA and CDR2 is SQIVND in the germline V gene (reference sequence). This CDR3 region has 16 residues. CDR3 sequence reads: CASSTGTSGSYETQYF. CDR3 bases: TGTGCCAGTAGTACCGGGACTAGCGGGAGCTATGAGACCCAGTACTTC.

A remark on this clone: Other DNA sequences in this specimen translate into the identical CDR3. This rearrangement joins TRBV10-3 to TRBJ2-7, with TRBD2 matching 7 bases. The CDR3 has 11 residues. CDR1 is ENHRY, CDR2 SYGVKD, per germline. V was pared by 10 bases and J by 4 bases, with 4 bases of the junction left unmatched. CDR3 in DNA: TGTGCCACTGGGGGGGGTTACGAGCAGTACTTC. This sequence encodes CATGGGYEQYF.

The rearrangement links TRBV28 to TRBJ2-7; TRBD1 agrees at 7 bases. CDR1 MDHEN and CDR2 SYDVKM come from the germline V gene. V lost 7 bases to trimming and J lost 4 bases; unmatched junction nucleotides: 10. The CDR3 loop spans 14 amino acids. The CDR3 region has the DNA TGTGCCAGCATCAATGCTAAGGGGGCATACGAGCAGTACTTC. Translation gives CASINAKGAYEQYF.

V usage is TRBV5-1 and J usage is TRBJ1-1; TRBD1 matches at 11 bases. Germline V CDR1 and CDR2: SGHRS, YFSETQ. The CDR3 loop spans 15 amino acids. Trimming at V came to 4 bases and at J to 3 bases, leaving 5 bases not matched to a gene. CDR3 in DNA: TGCGCCAGCAGCCTTTGGGGACAGGGGGACACTGAAGCTTTCTTT. It is translated as CASSLWGQGDTEAFF.

The gene calls are TRBV7-2 and TRBJ1-3; perhaps TRBD1 as D (5 bases). Germline V lookup: CDR1 SGHTA, CDR2 FQGNSA. V was cut by 6 bases and J by 4 bases, with 10 bases left in between. CDR3 length equals 13 residues. As DNA, the CDR3 is TGTGCCAGCAGTTGGGAGGGGGGAAACACCATATATTTT. This encodes CASSWEGGNTIYF.

J is TRBJ1-4 and V is TRBV28; D remains ambiguous. This CDR3 has 15 amino acids. Germline CDR1 and CDR2: MDHEN and SYDVKM. V dropped 3 bases and J dropped 3 bases, with 11 bases sitting between them. The CDR3 bases are TGTGCCAGCAGTTTGGCGGGTGCTCCTAATGAAAAACTGTTTTTT. Translating it yields CASSLAGAPNEKLFF.

Points on this clone: Other nucleotide sequences in the sample specify the same CDR3. This sequence joins TRBV6-5 and TRBJ2-7, with 8 bases aligning to TRBD1. The length of the CDR3 is 15 residues. V lost 4 bases to trimming and J lost 4 bases; unmatched junction nucleotides: 9. CDR1 and CDR2 (germline): MNHEY, SVGAGI. The CDR3 DNA reads as TGTGCCAGCAGTTCATCCGGGACAGGATCTTACGAGCAGTACTTC. Protein sequence: CASSSSGTGSYEQYF.

The chain joins TRBV6-6 to TRBJ2-7, with D possibly TRBD1 on 6 matching bases. Deletions cut 5 bases from V and 2 bases from J, with 10 bases between. Germline V gene data show CDR1 as MNHNY and CDR2 as SVGAGI (reference sequence). The CDR3 is 13 amino acids. This CDR3 is CASSGRDTYEQYF. CDR3 sequence (DNA): TGTGCCAGCAGTGGACGGGACACCTACGAGCAGTACTTC.

Comment on this clone: The sample holds other DNA sequences that translate to the same CDR3. The chain recombines TRBV18 with TRBJ1-1; 7 bases are shared with TRBD1. J gave up 0 bases and V 3 bases, and 4 bases lay outside the gene matches. The CDR3 runs 15 residues. CDR1 is KGHSH, CDR2 LQKENI, per germline. In DNA form, the CDR3 reads TGTGCCAGCTCACCGGGTACAGGGGTGAACACTGAAGCTTTCTTT. This gives the protein CASSPGTGVNTEAFF. Full variable domain (remainder filled in from reference TRBV18 and TRBJ1-1): NAGVMQNPRHLVRRRGQEARLRCSPMKGHSHVYWYRQLPEEGLKFMVYLQKENIIDESGMPKERFSAEFPKEGPSILRIQQVVRGDSAAYFCASSPGTGVNTEAFFGQGTRLTVV.

The chain combines TRBV15 with TRBJ2-7; 8 positions match TRBD1. Looked up from germline, CDR1 is LNHNV and CDR2 is YYDKDF (reference sequence). J was trimmed by 0 bases and V by 1 base; bases with no gene match: 2. The CDR3 spans 15 residues. CDR3 amino acids: CATSRGGTGSYEQYF. CDR3 nucleotides: TGTGCCACCAGCAGAGGAGGGACAGGCTCCTACGAGCAGTACTTC.